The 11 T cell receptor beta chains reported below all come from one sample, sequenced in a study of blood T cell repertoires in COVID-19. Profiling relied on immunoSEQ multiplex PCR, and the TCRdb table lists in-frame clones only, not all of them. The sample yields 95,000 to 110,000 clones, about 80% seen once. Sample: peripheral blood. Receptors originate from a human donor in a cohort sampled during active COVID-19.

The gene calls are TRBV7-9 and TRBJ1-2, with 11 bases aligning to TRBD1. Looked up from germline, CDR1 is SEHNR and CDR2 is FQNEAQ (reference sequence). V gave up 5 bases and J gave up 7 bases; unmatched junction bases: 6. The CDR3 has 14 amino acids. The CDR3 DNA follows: TGTGCCAGCAGCGGGGGACAGGGGGTGCGTGGCTACACCTTC. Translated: CASSGGQGVRGYTF.

The CDR3 reads CASSHYWGEYEQYF. CDR3 bases: TGTGCCAGCAGCCACTACTGGGGGGAATACGAGCAGTACTTC. The rearrangement joins TRBV5-6 to TRBJ2-7, with D perhaps TRBD2 (6 bases). The CDR3 totals 14 residues. From germline, CDR1 is SGHDT and CDR2 YYEEEE. Trimming left V 4 bases short and J 4 bases short, with 15 bases between.

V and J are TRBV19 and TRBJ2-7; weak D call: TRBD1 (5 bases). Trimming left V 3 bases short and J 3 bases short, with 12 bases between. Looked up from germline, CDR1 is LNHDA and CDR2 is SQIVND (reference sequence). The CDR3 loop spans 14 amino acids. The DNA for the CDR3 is TGTGCCAGTAGTATCGACAGCTGGGGCTACGAGCAGTACTTC. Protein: CASSIDSWGYEQYF.

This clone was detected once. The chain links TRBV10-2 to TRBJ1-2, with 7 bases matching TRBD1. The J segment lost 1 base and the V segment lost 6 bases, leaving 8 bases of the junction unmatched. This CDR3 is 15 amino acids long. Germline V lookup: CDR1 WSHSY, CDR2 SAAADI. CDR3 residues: CASRPGQRNNYGYTF. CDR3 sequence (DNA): TGCGCCAGCAGGCCGGGACAGAGAAATAACTATGGCTACACCTTC.

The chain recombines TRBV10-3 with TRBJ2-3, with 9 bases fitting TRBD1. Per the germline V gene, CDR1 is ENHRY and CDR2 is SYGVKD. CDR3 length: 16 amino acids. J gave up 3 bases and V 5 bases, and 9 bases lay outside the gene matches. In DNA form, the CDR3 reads TGTGCCATCAGTTCAACAGGGGGCGAGGGGACAGATACGCAGTATTTT. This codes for CAISSTGGEGTDTQYF.

CDR3 nucleotides: TGTGCCAGCAGCGTAGGGGATGGGGGACAGGGGATTCCTTTCTTT. Its translation: CASSVGDGGQGIPFF. This sequence joins TRBV9 and TRBJ1-1; 10 bases agree with TRBD1. Germline assignment: CDR1 SGDLS and CDR2 YYNGEE. This CDR3 spans 15 amino acids. The V and J ends lost 0 bases and 12 bases, in that order; junction bases with no gene match: 11.

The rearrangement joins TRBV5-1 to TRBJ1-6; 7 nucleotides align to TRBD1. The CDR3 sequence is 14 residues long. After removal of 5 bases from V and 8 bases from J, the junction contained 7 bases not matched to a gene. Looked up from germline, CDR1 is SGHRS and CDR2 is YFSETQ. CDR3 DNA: TGCGCCAGCAGTCGGGACAGCCGGGATTCACCCCTCCACTTT. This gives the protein CASSRDSRDSPLHF.

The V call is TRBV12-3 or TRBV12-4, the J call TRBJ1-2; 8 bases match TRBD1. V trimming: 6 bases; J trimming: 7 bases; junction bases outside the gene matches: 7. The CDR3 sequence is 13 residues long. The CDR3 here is CASRRQGKIGYTF. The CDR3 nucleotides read TGTGCCAGCAGAAGACAGGGGAAGATTGGCTACACCTTC.

CDR3 in amino acids: CASSRGDVSNQPQHF. CDR3 nucleotide sequence: TGTGCCAGCAGCCGAGGCGACGTTAGCAATCAGCCCCAGCATTTT. V usage is TRBV2 and J usage is TRBJ1-5; no definite D call. V was clipped by 6 bases and J by 0 bases, with 12 bases between them. The CDR3 is 15 residues long. In germline, CDR1 is SNHLY, CDR2 FYNNEI.

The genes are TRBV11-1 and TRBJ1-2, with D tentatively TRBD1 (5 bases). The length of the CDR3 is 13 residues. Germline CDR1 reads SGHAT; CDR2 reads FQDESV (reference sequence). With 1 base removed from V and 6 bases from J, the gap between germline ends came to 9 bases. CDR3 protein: CASSLGGENGYTF. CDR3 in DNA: TGTGCCAGCAGCTTAGGGGGCGAGAATGGCTACACCTTC.

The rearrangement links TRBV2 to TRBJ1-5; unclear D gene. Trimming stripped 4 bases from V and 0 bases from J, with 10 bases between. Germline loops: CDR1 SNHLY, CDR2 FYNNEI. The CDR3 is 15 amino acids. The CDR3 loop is CASSGEPISNQPQHF. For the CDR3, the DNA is TGTGCCAGCAGTGGGGAGCCCATTAGCAATCAGCCCCAGCATTTT.